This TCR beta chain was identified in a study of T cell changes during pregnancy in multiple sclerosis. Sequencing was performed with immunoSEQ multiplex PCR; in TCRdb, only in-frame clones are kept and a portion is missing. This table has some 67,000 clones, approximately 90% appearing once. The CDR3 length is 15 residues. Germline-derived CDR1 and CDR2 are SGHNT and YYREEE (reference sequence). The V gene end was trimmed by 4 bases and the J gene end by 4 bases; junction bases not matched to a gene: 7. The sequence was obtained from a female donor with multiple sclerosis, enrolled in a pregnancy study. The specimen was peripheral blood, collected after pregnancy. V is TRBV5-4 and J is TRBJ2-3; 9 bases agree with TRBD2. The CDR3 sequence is CASSAAGGPADTQYF. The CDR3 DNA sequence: TGTGCCAGCAGCGCCGCGGGAGGGCCCGCAGATACGCAGTATTTT.